Listed below are T cell receptor beta chains from one sample, sequenced in a study of post-analysis software for immune sequencing data. TCRdb reprocessed the PCR reads via MiXCR and lists one record per CDR3 protein. The sample records around 180,000 distinct CDR3 sequences, 25% to 35% being singletons. The specimen sequenced was blood. These TCRs come from a girl aged 10 to 17 with multiple sclerosis. The CDR3 runs from the conserved cysteine through the conserved F or W. Fields, in order: V gene, J gene, D gene, clone size, CDR3 DNA, CDR3 protein. D genes are given only for firm matches. Clone size is given for some rows only: seen once, a few or many times, or a class if the clone is expanded.

>TRBV7-6|TRBJ2-7|TRBD1|NA
TGTGCCAGCAGCTCCACAGGGGAAGGGCAGTACTTC
CASSSTGEGQYF
>TRBV25-1|TRBJ1-2|NA|NA
TGTGCCAGCAGTGACAGAGGGTTAGTTCGTGGCTACACCTTC
CASSDRGLVRGYTF
>TRBV19|TRBJ2-3|NA|NA
TGTGCCTCCAGGGGGGGGCCGACAGATACGCAGTATTTT
CASRGGPTDTQYF
>TRBV6-6|TRBJ2-1|NA|few
TGTGCCAGCAGTTATTTTTCGGGAAGGGCCTACAATGAGCAGTTCTTC
CASSYFSGRAYNEQFF
>TRBV11-2|TRBJ2-1|TRBD2|many
TGTGCCAGCAGTGGGACTAGCGGCCACAATGAGCAGTTCTTC
CASSGTSGHNEQFF
>TRBV7-9|TRBJ2-2|TRBD1|few
TGTGCCAGCAGCCCGTGGACAGGAGCGAACACCGGGGAGCTGTTTTTT
CASSPWTGANTGELFF
>TRBV15|TRBJ2-1|TRBD2|few
TGTGCCACCAGCAGAGATCCCCCTAGCGGGAGTGTGGGTTACAATGAGCAGTTCTTC
CATSRDPPSGSVGYNEQFF
>TRBV5-1|TRBJ2-3|TRBD2|few
TGCGCCAGCAGCTCGCAAGCGGGAGGTACAGATACGCAGTATTTT
CASSSQAGGTDTQYF
>TRBV29-1|TRBJ2-5|TRBD1|few
TGCAGCGCCTTTGACAGGGAAGAGACCCAGTACTTC
CSAFDREETQYF
>TRBV29-1|TRBJ2-7|NA|few
TGCAGCGTTGAACAGGGATACAATGAGCAGTACTTC
CSVEQGYNEQYF
>TRBV20-1|TRBJ2-7|TRBD2|few
TGCAGTGCGCCTACTAGCGGATCTTCCTACGAGCAGTACTTC
CSAPTSGSSYEQYF
>TRBV12-3/TRBV12-4|TRBJ1-2|NA|many
TGTGCCAGCAGCAAATCGGACACTCCTAACTATGGCTACACCTTC
CASSKSDTPNYGYTF
>TRBV5-1|TRBJ2-7|TRBD2|few
TGCGCCAGCAGCTTGGATACACTAGCGGGCAGGGCCTACGAGCAGTACTTC
CASSLDTLAGRAYEQYF
>TRBV18|TRBJ2-5|TRBD1|NA
TGTGCCAGCTCACCAACCCGGGACAGGAACGCTGAGACCCAGTACTTC
CASSPTRDRNAETQYF
>TRBV27|TRBJ1-5|TRBD1|few
TGTGCCAGCAGTCTCGACAGGGCTGGTCAGCCCCAGCATTTT
CASSLDRAGQPQHF
>TRBV9|TRBJ1-1|NA|NA
TGTGCCAGCAGCCCTGTCCTTGGGGGTGAAGCTTTCTTT
CASSPVLGGEAFF
>TRBV6-5|TRBJ1-6|TRBD1|few
TGTGCCAGCAGTTACTCATCCGGGACAGGGGGCCACTCACCCCTCCACTTT
CASSYSSGTGGHSPLHF
>TRBV11-2|TRBJ2-5|TRBD1|NA
TGTGTCAGCAGCTTAGATCGAACAGGGGGCCGCAACGAGCGGTACTTC
CVSSLDRTGGRNERYF
>TRBV12-3/TRBV12-4|TRBJ2-1|NA|few
TGTGCCAGCAGGAGGTCGGAACGGTACAATGAGCAGTTCTTC
CASRRSERYNEQFF
>TRBV5-1|TRBJ2-1|NA|many
TGCGCCAGCAGCGCGTCCGGGGGGCGGGATGAGCAGTTCTTC
CASSASGGRDEQFF
>TRBV6-2/TRBV6-3|TRBJ2-3|TRBD2|many
TGTGCCAGCAGTTACTATCTAGCGGGATCCACAGATACGCAGTATTTT
CASSYYLAGSTDTQYF
>TRBV20-1|TRBJ2-1|NA|many
TGCAGTGCTAGAGATCAGGAGGTCCCTCCCTACAATGAGCAGTTCTTC
CSARDQEVPPYNEQFF
>TRBV29-1|TRBJ1-1|NA|NA
TGCAGCGTTGATAAAACAGGCACTGAAGCTTTCTTT
CSVDKTGTEAFF
>TRBV20-1|TRBJ2-3|NA|few
TGCAGTGCCCCTTCTCGTGGGAAAACAGATACGCAGTATTTT
CSAPSRGKTDTQYF
>TRBV10-3|TRBJ1-2|NA|NA
TGTGCCATCAGTGAGGCAGGACAGACCTATGGCTACACCTTC
CAISEAGQTYGYTF
>TRBV13|TRBJ2-5|TRBD1|many
TGTGCCAGCAGCTTCAGGGGGCTGGGGGAGACCCAGTACTTC
CASSFRGLGETQYF
>TRBV20-1|TRBJ2-7|TRBD2|NA
TGCAGTGCTAGGACCAGCGGGACCACCTACGAGCAGTACTTC
CSARTSGTTYEQYF